This record looks at one TCR beta chain sequence and its context. This specimen comes from a study of shared clonotypes between healthy human individuals. Every immunoSEQ plate was one replicate of a subset's evenly spread DNA. Only in-frame clones appear in the TCRdb table, and some are missing; sequencing was by immunoSEQ multiplex PCR. The sample lists roughly 2.5 million clones; 85% to 95% were seen once. V shed 3 bases and J shed 0 bases, with 12 bases lying between them. The CDR3 is 15 amino acids. Germline V CDR1 and CDR2: LNHDA, SQIVND (reference sequence). CD45RA+ naive and CD45RA-negative memory subsets were separated from CD4+ cells.

The TCR originated in a man aged 18-30 years in good health. Sequencing was done on a sample of naive CD4+ T cells sorted from blood. The subset denotes: CD45RA+ positively selected. The V gene is TRBV19, the J gene TRBJ2-7; D is ambiguous. The CDR3 spells CASSILVGLSYEQYF. CDR3 DNA sequence: TGTGCCAGTAGTATCCTTGTTGGCCTCTCCTACGAGCAGTACTTC.